This T cell receptor (beta chain) was obtained from a study of blood T cell repertoires in COVID-19. Study background: Acute-phase and convalescent COVID-19 samples originated in the United States, Italy and Spain.

V trimming: 8 bases; J trimming: 0 bases; junction bases outside the gene matches: 13. The CDR3 is 17 amino acids. Germline CDR1 ENHRY, CDR2 SYGVKD. TCRdb's table, derived via immunoSEQ multiplex PCR, lists solely in-frame clones and lacks some. The data show 250,000 to 350,000 clones, with 88% seen just once and 9% to 9.5% held by the top ten. The J gene is TRBJ2-3, the V gene TRBV10-3; 8 bases are a match to TRBD2. The sequencing sample was made of peripheral blood. This TCR was recovered from a man between 18 and 35 years old with active or convalescent COVID-19. CDR3 nucleotide sequence: TGTGCCATCGCCTCTCGCCGGGGGGGCTCAAGCACAGATACGCAGTATTTT. Amino acid sequence: CAIASRRGGSSTDTQYF.